One and the same sample provided the 25 T cell receptor beta chains below, sequenced in a study of technical replicates of blood from a few donors. Using immunoSEQ multiplex PCR, the repertoire was profiled, and TCRdb retains in-frame clones only, with some absent. The top ten clones hold roughly 0.25% of a sample with about 84,000 clones, about 92% of them seen once. Sequenced: T cells isolated from PBMCs. The receptors come from a human donor in good health.

The V and J genes are TRBV5-4 and TRBJ2-7; 9 bases line up with TRBD1. This CDR3 is built from 15 residues. V shed 6 bases, J shed 1 base, and the junction held 8 bases outside the gene matches. Germline CDR1 is SGHNT and CDR2 is YYREEE (reference sequence). The CDR3 nucleotides are TGTGCCAGCACCCCGGGACAGGGACCTTCCTACGAGCAGTACTTC. Translation: CASTPGQGPSYEQYF.

This chain uses TRBV5-8 with TRBJ1-2; a weak D match, TRBD1 (5 bases). This CDR3 contains 15 residues. From germline, CDR1 is SGHTS and CDR2 YDEGEE. V lost 1 base and J 4 bases, leaving 14 bases between the germline ends. The CDR3 protein is CASSLSGIGSYGYTF. CDR3 nucleotides: TGTGCCAGCAGCTTGTCAGGGATTGGAAGCTATGGCTACACCTTC. The whole variable domain, filled in from reference TRBV5-8 and TRBJ1-2, reads EAGVTQSPTHLIKTRGQQATLRCSPISGHTSVYWYQQALGLGLQFLLWYDEGEERNRGNFPPRFSGRQFPNYSSELNVNALELEDSALYLCASSLSGIGSYGYTFGSGTRLTVV.

This clone was observed once. The chain uses TRBV20-1 and TRBJ2-3, with TRBD2 identical over 7 bases. CDR1 and CDR2 from the germline V gene are DFQATT and SNEGSKA (reference sequence). The CDR3 totals 10 residues. V lost 6 bases and J lost 8; bases outside the gene matches: 2. CDR3 residues: CSAGGGTQYF. The CDR3 DNA reads as TGCAGTGCGGGCGGGGGTACGCAGTATTTT.

The genes are TRBV11-3 and TRBJ1-1, with a weak D call TRBD1 (6 bases). The CDR3 has 16 residues. Germline lookup yields CDR1 SGHNT and CDR2 YENEEA. The ends were cut back, 8 bases at V and 0 bases at J, with 19 bases in the middle. The CDR3 here is CASRNTGLGMNTEAFF. DNA for the CDR3: TGTGCCAGCCGTAATACAGGGCTGGGAATGAACACTGAAGCTTTCTTT. The full variable domain, its missing parts supplied by reference TRBV11-3 and TRBJ1-1, is EAGVVQSPRYKIIEKKQPVAFWCNPISGHNTLYWYLQNLGQGPELLIRYENEEAVDDSQLPKDRFSAERLKGVDSTLKIQPAELGDSAVYLCASRNTGLGMNTEAFFGQGTRLTVV.

The rearrangement uses TRBV27 and TRBJ2-5; a weak D match, TRBD2 (5 bases). Trimming removed 1 base at V and 1 base at J, with 7 bases between. CDR1 and CDR2 from the germline V gene are MNHEY and SMNVEV (reference sequence). The CDR3 has 14 residues. CDR3 in amino acids: CASSLFAGQETQYF. CDR3 coding DNA: TGTGCCAGCAGTTTATTTGCGGGCCAAGAGACCCAGTACTTC.

The rearrangement links TRBV2 to TRBJ1-4; weak D call: TRBD1 (6 bases). V lost 4 bases to trimming and J lost 8 bases, with 17 bases between them. Germline V lookup: CDR1 SNHLY, CDR2 FYNNEI. CDR3 size: 15 residues. CDR3 sequence reads: CASSVGGQGDEKLFF. CDR3 nucleotides: TGTGCCAGCAGTGTGGGGGGGCAGGGTGACGAAAAACTGTTTTTT. The whole variable domain, filled in from reference TRBV2 and TRBJ1-4, reads EPEVTQTPSHQVTQMGQEVILRCVPISNHLYFYWYRQILGQKVEFLVSFYNNEISEKSEIFDDQFSVERPDGSNFTLKIRSTKLEDSAMYFCASSVGGQGDEKLFFGSGTQLSVL.

The chain uses TRBV30 and TRBJ2-3; 7 bases fit TRBD1. V trimming: 3 bases; J trimming: 0 bases; junction bases outside the gene matches: 6. Per the germline V gene, CDR1 is GTSNPN and CDR2 is SVGIG (reference sequence). The CDR3 has 15 residues. CDR3: CAWSWDRTSTDTQYF. In DNA form, the CDR3 reads TGTGCCTGGAGCTGGGACAGAACTAGCACAGATACGCAGTATTTT.

The chain couples TRBV7-3 to TRBJ2-2, with a weak D call TRBD2 (6 bases). The CDR3 is 13 residues long. Trimming cost V 6 bases and J 7 bases, with 12 bases left between them. Germline-derived CDR1 and CDR2 are SGHTA and FQGTGA. The CDR3 loop reads CASRGGVYGELFF. The CDR3 nucleotides are TGTGCCAGCAGGGGCGGGGTATACGGGGAGCTGTTTTTT. The whole variable domain, remainder taken from reference TRBV7-3 and TRBJ2-2, is GAGVSQTPSNKVTEKGKYVELRCDPISGHTALYWYRQSLGQGPEFLIYFQGTGAADDSGLPNDRFFAVRPEGSVSTLKIQRTERGDSAVYLCASRGGVYGELFFGEGSRLTVL.

The chain recombines TRBV19 with TRBJ1-5; perhaps TRBD1 as D (5 bases). V was pared by 9 bases and J by 0 bases, with 21 bases between. Germline assignment: CDR1 LNHDA and CDR2 SQIVND (reference sequence). The CDR3 totals 17 residues. Here the CDR3 DNA reads TGTGCCAGCACCGGAGGAGGGGAATCTTATAGCAATCAGCCCCAGCATTTT. Translation: CASTGGGESYSNQPQHF.

J is TRBJ2-7 and V is TRBV6-1, with a possible D match to TRBD2 (6 bases). Germline V gives CDR1 MNHNS, CDR2 SASEGT. The length of the CDR3 is 12 residues. V was trimmed by 8 bases and J by 4 bases, leaving 12 bases between them. CDR3 in amino acids: CASRSSGYEQYF. Here the CDR3 DNA reads TGTGCCAGCCGATCAAGCGGGTACGAGCAGTACTTC.

The chain has TRBV5-1 and TRBJ2-7; unclear D gene. In germline, CDR1 is SGHRS, CDR2 YFSETQ. The CDR3 is made up of 13 amino acids. Trimming pared 3 bases from V and 6 bases from J, leaving 13 bases between. CDR3 amino acids: CASSSGPAREQYF. CDR3 in DNA: TGCGCCAGCAGCTCGGGTCCCGCCCGCGAGCAGTACTTC.

This chain joins TRBV18 and TRBJ1-4; D call uncertain. CDR3 length equals 14 residues. CDR1 is KGHSH, CDR2 LQKENI, per germline. With 2 bases removed from V and 6 bases from J, the gap between germline ends came to 10 bases. The CDR3 loop reads CASSPGRGDEKLFF. In DNA form, the CDR3 reads TGTGCCAGCTCACCAGGGAGAGGAGATGAAAAACTGTTTTTT.

This chain uses TRBV7-8 with TRBJ1-4; D might be TRBD1 (5 bases). Trimming stripped 6 bases from V and 7 bases from J, with 18 bases between. This CDR3 comprises 15 residues. The V gene's germline CDR1 is SGHVS and CDR2 FQNEAQ. CDR3 sequence reads: CASRQGGGTTEKLFF. The CDR3 region has the DNA TGTGCCAGCAGACAAGGAGGCGGGACGACTGAAAAACTGTTTTTT.

The chain recombines TRBV28 with TRBJ1-2; D remains unclear. This CDR3 contains 17 residues. The V and J ends lost 3 bases and 4 bases respectively, with 21 bases between them. The V gene's germline CDR1 is MDHEN and CDR2 SYDVKM. In DNA, the CDR3 is TGTGCCAGCAGTTTCGGGATGGTGTGGCACCCCTTCTATGGCTACACCTTC. It is translated as CASSFGMVWHPFYGYTF.

The chain employs TRBV11-3 and TRBJ1-2; TRBD1 aligns across 9 bases. The V gene end was trimmed by 5 bases and the J gene end by 8 bases; junction bases not matched to a gene: 6. CDR1 is SGHNT, CDR2 YENEEA, per germline. The CDR3 has 13 amino acids. In DNA, the CDR3 is TGTGCCAGCAGCAAGGGACAGGGAGGCGGCTACACCTTC. Translated, it gives CASSKGQGGGYTF.

The V and J genes are TRBV5-1 and TRBJ2-5; a weak D match, TRBD2 (6 bases). The germline V gene encodes CDR1 SGHRS and CDR2 YFSETQ. V lost 2 bases to trimming and J lost 2 bases, with 10 bases between them. The CDR3 covers 14 residues. The CDR3 is CASSFSRGQETQYF. For the CDR3, the DNA is TGCGCCAGCAGCTTTTCGCGGGGACAAGAGACCCAGTACTTC.

This clone was seen just once. The V and J genes are TRBV6-4 and TRBJ2-3; 11 bases line up with TRBD2. V shed 5 bases, J shed 0 bases, and the junction held 1 base outside the gene matches. The CDR3 has 15 amino acids. CDR1 MRHNA and CDR2 SNTAGT come from the germline V gene. The CDR3 sequence is CASSWTSGSTDTQYF. CDR3 nucleotides: TGTGCCAGCAGTTGGACTAGCGGGAGCACAGATACGCAGTATTTT.

The chain links TRBV6-5 to TRBJ2-1; 8 bases are a match to TRBD2. The CDR3 runs to 13 residues. Trimming removed 6 bases from V and 7 bases from J; junction bases left unmatched: 5. CDR1 and CDR2 (germline): MNHEY, SVGAGI. The CDR3 spells CASSPGGANEQFF. CDR3 in DNA: TGTGCCAGCAGCCCCGGGGGGGCGAATGAGCAGTTCTTC.

The chain is built from TRBV7-6 and TRBJ1-2, with D possibly being TRBD1 (5 bases). V was trimmed by 5 bases and J by 0 bases, leaving 16 bases between them. This CDR3 has 16 residues. The V gene's germline CDR1 is SGHVS and CDR2 FNYEAQ. CDR3 sequence reads: CASSTWGRETNYGYTF. The CDR3, as DNA: TGTGCCAGCAGCACTTGGGGCAGGGAAACTAACTATGGCTACACCTTC.

The count of this clone is one. The chain links TRBV11-2 to TRBJ1-1, with a tentative D call TRBD1 (5 bases). Trimming cost V 6 bases and J 3 bases, with 14 bases left between them. The CDR3 consists of 14 residues. Germline CDR1 and CDR2: SGHAT and FQNNGV. The CDR3 region is CASRPAQEYTEAFF. The CDR3, as DNA: TGTGCCAGCAGACCTGCACAGGAGTACACTGAAGCTTTCTTT.

The count of this clone is one. The rearrangement links TRBV4-1 to TRBJ2-3; a weak D match, TRBD2 (5 bases). Looked up from germline, CDR1 is MGHRA and CDR2 is YSYEKL. V lost 1 base and J lost 0, with 8 bases in between. The CDR3 has 15 residues. CDR3 DNA sequence: TGCGCCAGCAGCCAAGTAGGACTTAGCACAGATACGCAGTATTTT. Protein: CASSQVGLSTDTQYF.

The chain uses TRBV14 and TRBJ2-7, with TRBD1 matching over 10 bases. Per germline, CDR1 SGHDN and CDR2 FVKESK. The CDR3 runs 16 residues. Germline trimming cut 3 bases from V and 4 bases from J; bases unmatched to any gene: 9. The CDR3 protein is CASSHLPGQGTYEQYF. CDR3 DNA sequence: TGTGCCAGCAGCCACCTACCGGGACAGGGGACTTACGAGCAGTACTTC.

The chain couples TRBV4-1 to TRBJ2-3; 9 bases align to TRBD2. The V segment lost 0 bases and the J segment 4 bases; nucleotides outside the gene matches: 5. Germline V gene lookup returns CDR1 MGHRA and CDR2 YSYEKL. The CDR3 is 16 residues long. The CDR3 region has the DNA TGCGCCAGCAGCCAAGACAGCGGGGGGACATCAGATACGCAGTATTTT. Residues: CASSQDSGGTSDTQYF.

This rearrangement joins TRBV6-1 to TRBJ2-3; D gene ambiguous. Trimming shortened V by 6 bases and J by 1 base, and 11 bases separated the two germline ends. Looked up from germline, CDR1 is MNHNS and CDR2 is SASEGT. There are 14 residues in the CDR3. The CDR3: CASRDTRGTDTQYF. CDR3 DNA: TGTGCCAGCAGAGACACCCGAGGCACAGATACGCAGTATTTT.

The V and J genes are TRBV7-9 and TRBJ1-2, with 7 bases that match TRBD1. Trimming cost V 5 bases and J 6 bases; bases outside gene matches: 6. The CDR3 has 13 residues. CDR1 and CDR2 (germline): SEHNR, FQNEAQ (reference sequence). CDR3 sequence: CASSADRVDGYTF. In DNA form, the CDR3 reads TGTGCCAGCAGCGCCGACAGGGTTGATGGCTACACCTTC.